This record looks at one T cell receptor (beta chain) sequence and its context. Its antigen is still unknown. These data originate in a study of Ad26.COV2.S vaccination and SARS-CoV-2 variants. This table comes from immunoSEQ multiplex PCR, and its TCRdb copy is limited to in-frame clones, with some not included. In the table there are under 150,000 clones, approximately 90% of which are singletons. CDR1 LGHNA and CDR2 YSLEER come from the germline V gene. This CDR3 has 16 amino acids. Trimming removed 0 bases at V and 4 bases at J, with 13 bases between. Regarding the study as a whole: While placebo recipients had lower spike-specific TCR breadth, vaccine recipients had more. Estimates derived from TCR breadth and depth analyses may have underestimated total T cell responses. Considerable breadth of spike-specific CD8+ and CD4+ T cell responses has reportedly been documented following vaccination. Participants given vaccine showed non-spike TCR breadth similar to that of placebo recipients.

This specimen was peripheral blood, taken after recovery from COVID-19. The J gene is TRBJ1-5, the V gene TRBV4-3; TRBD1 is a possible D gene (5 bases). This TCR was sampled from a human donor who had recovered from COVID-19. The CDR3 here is CASSQDIWGGNQPQHF. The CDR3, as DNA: TGCGCCAGCAGCCAAGATATTTGGGGGGGGAATCAGCCCCAGCATTTT.